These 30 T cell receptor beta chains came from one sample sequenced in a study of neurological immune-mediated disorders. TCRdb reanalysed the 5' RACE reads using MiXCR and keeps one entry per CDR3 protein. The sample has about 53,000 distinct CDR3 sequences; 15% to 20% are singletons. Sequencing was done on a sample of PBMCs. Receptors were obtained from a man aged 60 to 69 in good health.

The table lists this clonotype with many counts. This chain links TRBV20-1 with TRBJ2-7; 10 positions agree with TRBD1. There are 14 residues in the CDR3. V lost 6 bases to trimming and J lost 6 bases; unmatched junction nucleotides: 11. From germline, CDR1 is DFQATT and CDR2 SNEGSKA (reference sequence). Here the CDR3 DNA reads TGCAGTGCCCCGAAGGGGACAGGGGACCCCGAGCAGTACTTC. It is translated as CSAPKGTGDPEQYF.

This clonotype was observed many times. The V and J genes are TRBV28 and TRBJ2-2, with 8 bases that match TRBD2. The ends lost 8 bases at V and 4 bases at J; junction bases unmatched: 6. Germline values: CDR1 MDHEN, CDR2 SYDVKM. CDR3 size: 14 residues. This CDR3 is CASGGTRGTGELFF. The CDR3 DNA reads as TGTGCCAGCGGGGGGACTAGGGGCACCGGGGAGCTGTTTTTT.

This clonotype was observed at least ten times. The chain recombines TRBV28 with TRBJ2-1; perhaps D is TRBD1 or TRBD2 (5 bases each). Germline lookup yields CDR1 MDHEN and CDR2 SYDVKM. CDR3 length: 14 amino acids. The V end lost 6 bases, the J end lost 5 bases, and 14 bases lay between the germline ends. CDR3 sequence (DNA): TGTGCCAGCAGCCCCGGGACGGAAAACAATGAGCAGTTCTTC. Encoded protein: CASSPGTENNEQFF.

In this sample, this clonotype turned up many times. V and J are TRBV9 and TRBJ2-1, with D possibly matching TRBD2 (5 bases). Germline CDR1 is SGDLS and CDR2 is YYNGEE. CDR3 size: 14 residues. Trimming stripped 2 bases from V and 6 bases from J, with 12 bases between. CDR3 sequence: CASSVRPSSNEQFF. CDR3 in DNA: TGTGCCAGCAGCGTTCGTCCTAGCAGCAATGAGCAGTTCTTC.

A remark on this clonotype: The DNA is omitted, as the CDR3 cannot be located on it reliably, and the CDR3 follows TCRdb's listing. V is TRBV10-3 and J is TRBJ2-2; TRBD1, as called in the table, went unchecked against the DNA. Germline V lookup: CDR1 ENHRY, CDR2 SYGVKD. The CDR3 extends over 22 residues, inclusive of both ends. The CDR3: CAATHRLSYEQYFGPGTGELFF.

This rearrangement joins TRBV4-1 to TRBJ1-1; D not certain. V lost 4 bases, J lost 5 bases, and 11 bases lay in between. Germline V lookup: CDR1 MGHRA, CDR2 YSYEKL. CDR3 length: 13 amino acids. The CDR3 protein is CASSPGIGTEAFF. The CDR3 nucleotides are TGCGCCAGCAGCCCTGGGATAGGGACTGAAGCTTTCTTT.

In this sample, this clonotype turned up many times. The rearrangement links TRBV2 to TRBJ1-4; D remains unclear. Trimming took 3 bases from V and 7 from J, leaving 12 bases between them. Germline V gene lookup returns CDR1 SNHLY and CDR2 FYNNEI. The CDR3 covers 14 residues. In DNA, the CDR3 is TGTGCCAGCAGTGATCGGAGGGCCGGTGAAAAACTGTTTTTT. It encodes CASSDRRAGEKLFF.

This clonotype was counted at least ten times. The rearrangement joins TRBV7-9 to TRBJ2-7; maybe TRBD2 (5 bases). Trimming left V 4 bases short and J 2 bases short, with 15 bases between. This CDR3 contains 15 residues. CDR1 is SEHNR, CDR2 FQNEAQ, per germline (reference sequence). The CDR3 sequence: CASSSGKLLPYEQYF. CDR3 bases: TGTGCCAGCAGCTCCGGGAAGCTACTCCCCTACGAGCAGTACTTC.

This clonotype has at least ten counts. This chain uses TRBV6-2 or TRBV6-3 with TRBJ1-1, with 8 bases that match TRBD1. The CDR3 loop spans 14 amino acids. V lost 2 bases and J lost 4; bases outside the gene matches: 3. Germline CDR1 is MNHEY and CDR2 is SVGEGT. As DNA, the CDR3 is TGTGCCAGCAGTTACCCGACAGGGGTCACTGAAGCTTTCTTT. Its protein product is CASSYPTGVTEAFF.

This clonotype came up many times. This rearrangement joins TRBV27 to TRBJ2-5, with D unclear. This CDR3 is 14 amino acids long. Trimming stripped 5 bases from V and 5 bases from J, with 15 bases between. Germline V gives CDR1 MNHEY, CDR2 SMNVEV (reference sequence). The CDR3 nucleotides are TGTGCCAGCAGTCCAGCTGCACTACTGGAGACCCAGTACTTC. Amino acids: CASSPAALLETQYF.

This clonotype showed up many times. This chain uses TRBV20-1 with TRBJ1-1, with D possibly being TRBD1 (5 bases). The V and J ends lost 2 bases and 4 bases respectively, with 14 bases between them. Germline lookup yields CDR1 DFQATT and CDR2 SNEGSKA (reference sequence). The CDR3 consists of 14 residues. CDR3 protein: CSARQLQGGTEAFF. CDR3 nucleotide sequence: TGCAGTGCTAGACAACTTCAGGGTGGCACTGAAGCTTTCTTT.

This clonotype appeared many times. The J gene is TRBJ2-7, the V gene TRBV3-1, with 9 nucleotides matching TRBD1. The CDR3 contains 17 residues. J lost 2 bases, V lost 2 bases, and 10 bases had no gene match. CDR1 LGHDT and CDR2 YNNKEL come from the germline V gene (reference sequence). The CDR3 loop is CASSQYLEQGAAYEQYF. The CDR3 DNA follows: TGTGCCAGCAGCCAATACCTTGAACAGGGGGCTGCCTACGAGCAGTACTTC.

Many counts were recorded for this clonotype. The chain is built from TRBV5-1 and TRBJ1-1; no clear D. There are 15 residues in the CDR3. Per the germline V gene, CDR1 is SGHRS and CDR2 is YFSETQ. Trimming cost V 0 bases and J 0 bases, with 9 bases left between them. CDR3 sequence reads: CASSLEGSMNTEAFF. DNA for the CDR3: TGCGCCAGCAGCTTGGAGGGCAGCATGAACACTGAAGCTTTCTTT.

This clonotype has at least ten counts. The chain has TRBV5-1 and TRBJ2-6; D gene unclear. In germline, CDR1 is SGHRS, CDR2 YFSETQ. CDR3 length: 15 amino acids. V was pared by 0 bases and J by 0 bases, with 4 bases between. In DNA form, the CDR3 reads TGCGCCAGCAGCTTGGGCAACTCTGGGGCCAACGTCCTGACTTTC. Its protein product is CASSLGNSGANVLTF.

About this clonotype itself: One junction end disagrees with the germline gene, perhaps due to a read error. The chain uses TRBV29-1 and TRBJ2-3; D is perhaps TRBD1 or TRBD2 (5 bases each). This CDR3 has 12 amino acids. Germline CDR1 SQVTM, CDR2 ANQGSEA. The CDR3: CSVAEDTDMQYF. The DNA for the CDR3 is TGCAGTGTGGCGGAGGACACAGATATGCAGTATTTT.

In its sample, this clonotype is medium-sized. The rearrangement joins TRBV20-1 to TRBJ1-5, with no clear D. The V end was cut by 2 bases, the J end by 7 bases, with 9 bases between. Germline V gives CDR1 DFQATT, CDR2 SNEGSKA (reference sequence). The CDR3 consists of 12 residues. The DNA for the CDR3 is TGCAGTGCTAGATCTTTATTCCAGCCCCAGCATTTT. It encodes CSARSLFQPQHF.

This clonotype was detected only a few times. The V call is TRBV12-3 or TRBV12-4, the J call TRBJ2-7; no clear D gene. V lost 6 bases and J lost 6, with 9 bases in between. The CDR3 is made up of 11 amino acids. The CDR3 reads CASSSRTEQYF. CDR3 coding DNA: TGTGCCAGCAGCTCTAGGACCGAGCAGTACTTC.

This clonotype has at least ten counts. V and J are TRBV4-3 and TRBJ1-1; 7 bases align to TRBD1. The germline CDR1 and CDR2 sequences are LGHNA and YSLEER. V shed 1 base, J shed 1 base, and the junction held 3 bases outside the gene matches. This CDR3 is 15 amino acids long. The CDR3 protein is CASSQVTGANTEAFF. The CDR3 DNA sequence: TGCGCCAGCAGCCAAGTTACAGGGGCGAACACTGAAGCTTTCTTT.

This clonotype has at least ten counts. CDR3 DNA sequence: TGTGCCAGCAGTTCCCCCGGCGGGGAAACCCTCGCCAAAAACATTCAGTACTTC. This gives the protein CASSSPGGETLAKNIQYF. The chain joins TRBV6-5 to TRBJ2-4, with D tentatively TRBD2 (6 bases). Trimming removed 4 bases from V and 1 base from J, with 20 bases in between. This CDR3 has 18 amino acids. From germline, CDR1 is MNHEY and CDR2 SVGAGI.

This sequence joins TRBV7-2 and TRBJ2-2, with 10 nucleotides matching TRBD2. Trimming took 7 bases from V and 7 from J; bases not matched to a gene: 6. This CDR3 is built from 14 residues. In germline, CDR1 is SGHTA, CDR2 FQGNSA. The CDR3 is CASIRSGRGGELFF. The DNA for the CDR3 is TGTGCCAGCATCCGCAGCGGGAGGGGCGGGGAGCTGTTTTTT.

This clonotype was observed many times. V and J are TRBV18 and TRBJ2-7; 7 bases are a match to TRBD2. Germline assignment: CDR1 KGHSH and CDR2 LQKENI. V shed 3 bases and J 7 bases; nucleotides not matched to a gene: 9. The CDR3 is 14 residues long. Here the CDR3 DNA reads TGTGCCAGCTCACCCACTCCGGTCGGGGGGGAGCAGTACTTC. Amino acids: CASSPTPVGGEQYF.

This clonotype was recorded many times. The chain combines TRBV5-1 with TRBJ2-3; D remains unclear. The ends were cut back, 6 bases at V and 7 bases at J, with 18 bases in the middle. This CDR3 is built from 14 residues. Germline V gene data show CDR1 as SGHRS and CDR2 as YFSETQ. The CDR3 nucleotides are TGCGCCAGCAACGGTAACCCCGGCCTAAATACGCAGTATTTT. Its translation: CASNGNPGLNTQYF.

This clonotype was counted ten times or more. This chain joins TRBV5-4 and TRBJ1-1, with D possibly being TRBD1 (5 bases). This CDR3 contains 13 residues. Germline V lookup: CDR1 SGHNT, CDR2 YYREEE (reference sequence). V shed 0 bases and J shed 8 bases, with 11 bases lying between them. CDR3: CASSLEGEGEAFF. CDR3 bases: TGTGCCAGCAGCTTGGAAGGGGAGGGCGAAGCTTTCTTT. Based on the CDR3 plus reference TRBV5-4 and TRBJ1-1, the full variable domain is ETGVTQSPTHLIKTRGQQVTLRCSSQSGHNTVSWYQQALGQGPQFIFQYYREEENGRGNFPPRFSGLQFPNYSSELNVNALELDDSALYLCASSLEGEGEAFFGQGTRLTVV.

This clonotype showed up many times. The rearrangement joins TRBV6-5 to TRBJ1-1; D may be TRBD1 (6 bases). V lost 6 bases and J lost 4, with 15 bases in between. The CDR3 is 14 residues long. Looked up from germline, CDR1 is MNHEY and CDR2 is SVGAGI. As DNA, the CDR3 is TGTGCCAGCAGAGAAGGGGGACAAGTCACTGAAGCTTTCTTT. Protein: CASREGGQVTEAFF.

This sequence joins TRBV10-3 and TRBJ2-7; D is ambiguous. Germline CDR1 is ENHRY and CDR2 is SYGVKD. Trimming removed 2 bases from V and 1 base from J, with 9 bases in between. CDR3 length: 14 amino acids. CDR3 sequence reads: CAISELPHSYEQYF. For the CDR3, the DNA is TGTGCCATCAGTGAGCTACCTCATTCCTACGAGCAGTACTTC.

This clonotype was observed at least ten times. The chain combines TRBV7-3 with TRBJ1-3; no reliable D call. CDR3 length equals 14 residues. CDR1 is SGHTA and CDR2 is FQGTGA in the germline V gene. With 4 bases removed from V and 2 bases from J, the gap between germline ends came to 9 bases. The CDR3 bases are TGTGCCAGCAGCTCTTCGAACGCTGGAAACACCATATATTTT. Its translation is CASSSSNAGNTIYF.

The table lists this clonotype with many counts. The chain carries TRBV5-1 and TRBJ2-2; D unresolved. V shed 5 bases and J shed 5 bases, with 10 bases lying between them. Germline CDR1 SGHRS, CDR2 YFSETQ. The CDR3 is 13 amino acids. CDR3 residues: CASSVSGTGELFF. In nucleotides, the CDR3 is TGCGCCAGCAGTGTTTCCGGGACCGGGGAGCTGTTTTTT.

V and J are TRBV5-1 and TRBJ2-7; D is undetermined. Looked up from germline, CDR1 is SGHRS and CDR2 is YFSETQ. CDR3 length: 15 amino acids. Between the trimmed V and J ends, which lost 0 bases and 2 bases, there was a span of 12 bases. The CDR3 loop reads CASSLAASGTYEQYF. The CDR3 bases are TGCGCCAGCAGCTTGGCCGCGAGTGGAACCTACGAGCAGTACTTC. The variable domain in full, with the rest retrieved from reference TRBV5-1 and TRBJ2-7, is KAGVTQTPRYLIKTRGQQVTLSCSPISGHRSVSWYQQTPGQGLQFLFEYFSETQRNKGNFPGRFSGRQFSNSRSEMNVSTLELGDSALYLCASSLAASGTYEQYFGPGTRLTVT.

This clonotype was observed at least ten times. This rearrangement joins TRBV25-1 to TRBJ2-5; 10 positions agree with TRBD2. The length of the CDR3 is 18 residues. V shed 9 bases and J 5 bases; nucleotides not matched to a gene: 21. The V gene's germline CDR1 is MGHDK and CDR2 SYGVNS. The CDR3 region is CARRLAGGLLPHKETQYF. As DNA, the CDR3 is TGTGCCAGGAGATTAGCGGGAGGCCTCCTCCCTCACAAGGAGACCCAGTACTTC.

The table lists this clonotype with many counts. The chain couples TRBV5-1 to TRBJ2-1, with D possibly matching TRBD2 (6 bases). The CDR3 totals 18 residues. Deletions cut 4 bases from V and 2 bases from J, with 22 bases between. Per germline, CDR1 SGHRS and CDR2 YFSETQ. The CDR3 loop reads CASSPGLELRMAYNEQFF. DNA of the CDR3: TGCGCCAGCAGCCCGGGACTTGAGCTCCGAATGGCCTACAATGAGCAGTTCTTC.